This TCR beta chain was captured by sequencing in a study of PD-1 blockade in classical Hodgkin lymphoma. Following autologous stem cell transplantation, relapse occurred in every patient, and exposure to brentuximab vedotin varied. This CDR3 is built from 16 residues. Per the germline V gene, CDR1 is MNHEY and CDR2 is SMNVEV (reference sequence). With 1 base clipped from V and 5 bases from J, the junction kept 8 bases outside the gene matches. The table came from immunoSEQ multiplex PCR; TCRdb's copy has only in-frame clones and leaves some out. Here the sample spans around 10,000 clones, 70% to 80% being singletons.

This TCR derives from a human donor with classical Hodgkin lymphoma. The material was peripheral blood mononuclear cells (PBMCs), obtained before the second cycle of nivolumab. The rearrangement joins TRBV27 to TRBJ2-7, with 10 bases matching TRBD2. The CDR3 region has the DNA TGTGCCAGCAGTTTATATCTACTAGCGGGAAATCACGAGCAGTACTTC. Residues: CASSLYLLAGNHEQYF.